The clone carrying this TCR beta chain has a handful of counts. The data were obtained in a study of regulatory T cells in long-lasting Graves disease. For TCR beta, libraries came from iRepertoire HTBI primers and Arm-PCR of CDR3 regions. TCRdb passed the multiplex PCR reads through MiXCR, listing each CDR3 protein once. The sample has hundreds of thousands of distinct CDR3 sequences, roughly a fifth seen once; the top ten hold around 7%. Described time point: persistent/refractory GD, antithyroid drugs over 5 years with positive TRAb. Making the TCR library involved RNA that had been extracted from PBMCs. Germline CDR1 reads SQVTM; CDR2 reads ANQGSEA. V lost 4 bases and J lost 3; bases outside the gene matches: 6. The CDR3 contains 16 residues.

This chain uses TRBV29-1 with TRBJ2-3, with TRBD2 identical over 14 bases. Sequences were derived from peripheral blood mononuclear cells (PBMCs), sampled when the disease was refractory, from a patient treated with antithyroid drugs. The TCR was taken from a female donor with Graves disease. CDR3 in amino acids: CSVGGLAGVRTDTQYF. The CDR3 DNA sequence: TGCAGCGTTGGGGGACTAGCGGGAGTGAGGACAGATACGCAGTATTTT.